This T cell receptor beta chain was found in a study of blood T cell repertoires in COVID-19. Study-level information: T cells, B-cell-depleted T cells, or PBMCs provided the cDNA or gDNA that served as material.

Using immunoSEQ multiplex PCR, the repertoire was profiled, and TCRdb retains in-frame clones only, with some absent. The profile covers 100,000 to 150,000 clones, with 75% to 90% appearing a single time and 3.2% taken by the ten largest. The CDR3 length is 11 residues. V shed 1 base and J shed 8 bases, with 5 bases lying between them. Germline V CDR1 and CDR2: SEHNR, FQNEAQ (reference sequence). Seattle patients were enrolled during active infection and followed longitudinally. This rearrangement joins TRBV7-9 to TRBJ1-2; D is ambiguous. The receptor was isolated from a woman of 80 years or more with COVID-19, enrolled during active disease. Sequencing was done on a sample of peripheral blood. CDR3 region: CASSLELGYTF. CDR3 DNA: TGTGCCAGCAGCTTAGAACTGGGCTACACCTTC.